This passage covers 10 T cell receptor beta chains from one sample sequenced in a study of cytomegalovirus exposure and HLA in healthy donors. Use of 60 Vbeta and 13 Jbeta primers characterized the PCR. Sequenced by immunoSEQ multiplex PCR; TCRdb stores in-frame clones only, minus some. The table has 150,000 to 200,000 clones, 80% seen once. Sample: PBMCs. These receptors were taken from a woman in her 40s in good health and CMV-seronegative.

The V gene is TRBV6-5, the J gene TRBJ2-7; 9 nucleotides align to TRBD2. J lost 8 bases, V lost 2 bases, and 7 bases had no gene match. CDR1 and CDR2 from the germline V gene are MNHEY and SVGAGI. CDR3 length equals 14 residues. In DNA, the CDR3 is TGTGCCAGCAGTTACGGGATTAGCGGGAGTAAGCAGTACTTC. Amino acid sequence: CASSYGISGSKQYF.

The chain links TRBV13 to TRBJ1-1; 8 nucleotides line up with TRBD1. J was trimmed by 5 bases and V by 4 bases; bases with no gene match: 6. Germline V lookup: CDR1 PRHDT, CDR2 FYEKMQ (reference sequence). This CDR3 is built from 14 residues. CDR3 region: CASSSSTGGTEAFF. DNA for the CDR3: TGTGCCAGCAGCTCCAGCACAGGGGGTACTGAAGCTTTCTTT.

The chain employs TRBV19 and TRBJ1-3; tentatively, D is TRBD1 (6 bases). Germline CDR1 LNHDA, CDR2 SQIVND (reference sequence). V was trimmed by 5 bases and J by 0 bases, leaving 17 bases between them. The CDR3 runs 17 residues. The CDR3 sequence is CASSSSPTGVSGNTIYF. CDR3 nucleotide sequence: TGTGCCAGTAGTTCGAGCCCGACAGGTGTCTCTGGAAACACCATATATTTT.

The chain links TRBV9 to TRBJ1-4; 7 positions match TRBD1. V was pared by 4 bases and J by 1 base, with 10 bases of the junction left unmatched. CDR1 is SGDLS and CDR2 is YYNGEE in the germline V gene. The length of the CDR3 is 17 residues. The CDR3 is CASSSRGLGQTNEKLFF. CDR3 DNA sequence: TGTGCCAGCAGCTCTAGGGGGCTGGGTCAAACTAATGAAAAACTGTTTTTT.

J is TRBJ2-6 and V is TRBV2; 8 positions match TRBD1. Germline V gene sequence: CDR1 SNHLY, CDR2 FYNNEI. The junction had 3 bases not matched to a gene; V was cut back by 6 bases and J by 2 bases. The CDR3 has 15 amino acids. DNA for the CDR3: TGTGCCAGCAGCCAGACAGGGGCTGGGGCCAACGTCCTGACTTTC. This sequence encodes CASSQTGAGANVLTF.

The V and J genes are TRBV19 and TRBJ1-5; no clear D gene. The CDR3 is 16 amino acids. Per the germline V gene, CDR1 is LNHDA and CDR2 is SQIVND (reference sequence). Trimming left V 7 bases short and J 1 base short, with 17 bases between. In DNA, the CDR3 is TGTGCCAGTAAAGTTATGTCCGGAGGAAGCAATCAGCCCCAGCATTTT. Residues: CASKVMSGGSNQPQHF.

The CDR3 DNA follows: TGTGCCAGCAGCTTAGGAGGGTTTAACATGAACACTGAAGCTTTCTTT. As protein: CASSLGGFNMNTEAFF. The genes are TRBV7-6 and TRBJ1-1; D gene unclear. This CDR3 comprises 16 residues. The germline gives CDR1 SGHVS, CDR2 FNYEAQ. Trimming took 1 base from V and 0 from J, leaving 12 bases between them.

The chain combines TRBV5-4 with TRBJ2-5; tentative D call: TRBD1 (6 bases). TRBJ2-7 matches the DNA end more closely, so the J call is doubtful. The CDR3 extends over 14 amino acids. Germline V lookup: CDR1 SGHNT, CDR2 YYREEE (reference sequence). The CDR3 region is CASSFGGRGYEQYF. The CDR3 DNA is TGTGCCAGCAGCTTTGGGGGCCGGGGCTACGAGCAGTACTTC.

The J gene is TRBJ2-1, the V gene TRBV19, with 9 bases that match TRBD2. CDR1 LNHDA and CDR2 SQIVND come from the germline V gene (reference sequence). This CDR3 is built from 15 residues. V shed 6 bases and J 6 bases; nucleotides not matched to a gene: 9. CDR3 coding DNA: TGTGCCAGTAGAAGGCGGGAGGGTAGGCTCAATGAGCAGTTCTTC. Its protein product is CASRRREGRLNEQFF.

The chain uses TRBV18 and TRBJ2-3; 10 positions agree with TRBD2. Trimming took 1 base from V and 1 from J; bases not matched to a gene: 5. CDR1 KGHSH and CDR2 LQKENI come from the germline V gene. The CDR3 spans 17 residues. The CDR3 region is CASSPRLAGARTDTQYF. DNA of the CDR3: TGTGCCAGCTCACCACGGCTAGCGGGAGCCCGCACAGATACGCAGTATTTT.